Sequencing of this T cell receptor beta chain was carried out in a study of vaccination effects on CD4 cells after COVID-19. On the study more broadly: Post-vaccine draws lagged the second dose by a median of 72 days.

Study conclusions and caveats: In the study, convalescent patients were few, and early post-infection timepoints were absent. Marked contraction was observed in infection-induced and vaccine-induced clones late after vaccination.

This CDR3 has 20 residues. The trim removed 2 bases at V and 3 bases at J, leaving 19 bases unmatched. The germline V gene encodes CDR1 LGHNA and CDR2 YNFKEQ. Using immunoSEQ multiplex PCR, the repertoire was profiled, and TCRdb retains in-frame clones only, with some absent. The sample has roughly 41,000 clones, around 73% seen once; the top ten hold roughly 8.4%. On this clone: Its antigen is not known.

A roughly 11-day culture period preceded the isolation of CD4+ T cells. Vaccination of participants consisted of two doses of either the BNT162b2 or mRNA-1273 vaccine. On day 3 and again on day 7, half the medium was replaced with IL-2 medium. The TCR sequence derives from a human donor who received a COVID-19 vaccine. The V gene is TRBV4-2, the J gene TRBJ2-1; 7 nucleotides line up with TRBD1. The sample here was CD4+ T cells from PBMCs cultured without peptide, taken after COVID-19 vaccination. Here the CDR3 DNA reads TGTGCCAGCAGCCAACCACACGGCGGTAGACAGGGATATAACTACAATGAGCAGTTCTTC. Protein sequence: CASSQPHGGRQGYNYNEQFF.